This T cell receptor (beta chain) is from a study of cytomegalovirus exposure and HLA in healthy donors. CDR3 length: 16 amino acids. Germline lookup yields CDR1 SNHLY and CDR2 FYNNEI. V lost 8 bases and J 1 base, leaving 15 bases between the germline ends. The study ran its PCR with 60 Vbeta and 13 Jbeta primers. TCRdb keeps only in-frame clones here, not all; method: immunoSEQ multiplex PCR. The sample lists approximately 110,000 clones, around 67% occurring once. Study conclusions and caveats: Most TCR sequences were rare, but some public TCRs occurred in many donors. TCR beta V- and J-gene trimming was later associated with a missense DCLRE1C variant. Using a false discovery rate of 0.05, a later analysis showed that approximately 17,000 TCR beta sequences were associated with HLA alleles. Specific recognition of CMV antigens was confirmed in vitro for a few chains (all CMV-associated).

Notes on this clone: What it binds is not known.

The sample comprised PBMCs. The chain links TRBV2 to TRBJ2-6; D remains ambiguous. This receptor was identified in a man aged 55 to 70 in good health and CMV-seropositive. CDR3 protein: CASAETDRSGANVLTF. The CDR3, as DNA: TGTGCCAGCGCTGAGACTGATCGATCTGGGGCCAACGTCCTGACTTTC.